This TCR beta chain was identified in a study of T cells in women clearing cervical HPV infection. Overall study context: Case blood drawn at lesion detection; control blood after infection cleared.

CDR3 size: 15 residues. V dropped 4 bases and J dropped 1; count of bases not matched to a gene: 2. Germline-derived CDR1 and CDR2 are MNHNS and SASEGT. Average input was around 1,100 ng genomic DNA for immunoSEQ TCR beta CDR3 amplification. Assay: immunoSEQ multiplex PCR; the TCRdb copy retains only in-frame clones and omits some. This table holds over 30,000 clones. Comment on this clone: From the germline J gene comes the end of the CDR3, since the read stops 3 residues before it.

Sequenced: blood buffy coat. The chain joins TRBV6-1 to TRBJ2-7; 12 bases fit TRBD2. The clonotype comes from a woman aged 18 to 75 with a cervical HPV16 infection that either progressed to CIN3+ or cleared (not recorded which). CDR3 in amino acids: CASSALAGGSYEQYF. CDR3 DNA, as far as it was read: TGTGCCAGCAGTGCCCTAGCGGGGGGGTCCTACGAG.